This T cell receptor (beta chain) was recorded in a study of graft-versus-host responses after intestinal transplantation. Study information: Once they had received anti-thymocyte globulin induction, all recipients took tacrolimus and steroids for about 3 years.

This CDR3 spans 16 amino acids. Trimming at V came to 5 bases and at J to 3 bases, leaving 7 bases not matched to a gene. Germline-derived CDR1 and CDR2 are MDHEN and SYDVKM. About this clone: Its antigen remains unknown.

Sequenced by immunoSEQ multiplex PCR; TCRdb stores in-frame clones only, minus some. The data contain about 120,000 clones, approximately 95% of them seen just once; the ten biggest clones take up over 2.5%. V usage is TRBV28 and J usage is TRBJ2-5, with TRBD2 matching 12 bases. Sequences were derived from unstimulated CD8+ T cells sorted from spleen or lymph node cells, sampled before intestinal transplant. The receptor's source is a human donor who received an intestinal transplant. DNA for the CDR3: TGTGCCAGCAGTCCCTCGACTAGCGGGAGAAAAGAGACCCAGTACTTC. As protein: CASSPSTSGRKETQYF.